Presented here are 7 T cell receptor beta chains from one specimen sequenced in a study of a mutant IDH1 vaccine in newly diagnosed glioma. These receptors have no identified antigens. Time point indicated: week 5, during vaccination. Every vaccine dose comprised 300 ug of mutant IDH1 20-mer peptide plus topical imiquimod. Assay used: immunoSEQ multiplex PCR; TCRdb lists only in-frame clones, some missing. The table includes about 25,000 clones, about three quarters detected once. Sample: PBMCs, taken from a glioma patient whose treatment included an IDH1 peptide vaccine. These receptor sequences come from a middle-aged man with glioma.

This chain connects TRBV9 to TRBJ1-2; 7 nucleotides agree with TRBD1. Unmatched junction bases numbered 4, after V lost 3 bases and J lost 5 bases. CDR3 length: 13 amino acids. From germline, CDR1 is SGDLS and CDR2 YYNGEE. CDR3 sequence (DNA): TGTGCCAGCAGCGCCGGGACAGCATATGGCTACACCTTC. Encoded protein: CASSAGTAYGYTF.

The rearrangement links TRBV11-3 to TRBJ1-1; D gene unclear. The V end lost 1 base, the J end lost 4 bases, and 4 bases lay between the germline ends. Germline values: CDR1 SGHNT, CDR2 YENEEA. This CDR3 is built from 12 residues. CDR3 amino acids: CASSLVSTEAFF. In nucleotides, the CDR3 is TGTGCCAGCAGCTTAGTTTCCACTGAAGCTTTCTTT.

The genes are TRBV11-2 and TRBJ2-7; tentatively, D is TRBD1 (6 bases). The CDR3 runs to 12 residues. Germline CDR1 and CDR2: SGHAT and FQNNGV. The germline V and J ends were trimmed by 5 bases and 6 bases, with 11 bases remaining between them. The CDR3 is CASSLTGTEQYF. Written as DNA, the CDR3 is TGTGCCAGCAGCCTAACAGGGACCGAGCAGTACTTC.

This clone was seen a handful of times. This chain joins TRBV7-9 and TRBJ1-5; TRBD1 is a possible D gene (5 bases). The CDR3 contains 14 residues. CDR1 is SEHNR, CDR2 FQNEAQ, per germline (reference sequence). Trimming left V 1 base short and J 7 bases short, with 11 bases between. The CDR3 DNA sequence: TGTGCCAGCAGCTTAGAACAGGATGGGCAGCCCCAGCATTTT. This translates into CASSLEQDGQPQHF.

The rearrangement links TRBV4-3 to TRBJ2-2, with 10 positions matching TRBD2. The CDR3 sequence is 18 residues long. Germline V gene data show CDR1 as LGHNA and CDR2 as YSLEER. The trim removed 4 bases at V and 2 bases at J, leaving 10 bases unmatched. CDR3 residues: CASSRGVAGGLNTGELFF. Here the CDR3 DNA reads TGCGCCAGCAGCCGTGGAGTAGCGGGAGGCCTAAACACCGGGGAGCTGTTTTTT.

The chain is built from TRBV30 and TRBJ2-5, with D tentatively TRBD1 (6 bases). The CDR3 spans 13 residues. V lost 6 bases and J 1 base, leaving 12 bases between the germline ends. Germline loops: CDR1 GTSNPN, CDR2 SVGIG (reference sequence). The CDR3 DNA sequence: TGTGCCTGTCGGACCAGGGGCCAAGAGACCCAGTACTTC. Translated: CACRTRGQETQYF.

The chain has TRBV2 and TRBJ2-3; D may be TRBD2 (6 bases). This CDR3 region has 14 residues. Germline V gene lookup returns CDR1 SNHLY and CDR2 FYNNEI. V lost 6 bases and J lost 3, with 13 bases in between. CDR3 nucleotide sequence: TGTGCCAGCAGCAAGCGGGTCATAACAGATACGCAGTATTTT. Protein: CASSKRVITDTQYF. Full variable domain (missing parts from reference TRBV2 and TRBJ2-3): EPEVTQTPSHQVTQMGQEVILRCVPISNHLYFYWYRQILGQKVEFLVSFYNNEISEKSEIFDDQFSVERPDGSNFTLKIRSTKLEDSAMYFCASSKRVITDTQYFGPGTRLTVL.